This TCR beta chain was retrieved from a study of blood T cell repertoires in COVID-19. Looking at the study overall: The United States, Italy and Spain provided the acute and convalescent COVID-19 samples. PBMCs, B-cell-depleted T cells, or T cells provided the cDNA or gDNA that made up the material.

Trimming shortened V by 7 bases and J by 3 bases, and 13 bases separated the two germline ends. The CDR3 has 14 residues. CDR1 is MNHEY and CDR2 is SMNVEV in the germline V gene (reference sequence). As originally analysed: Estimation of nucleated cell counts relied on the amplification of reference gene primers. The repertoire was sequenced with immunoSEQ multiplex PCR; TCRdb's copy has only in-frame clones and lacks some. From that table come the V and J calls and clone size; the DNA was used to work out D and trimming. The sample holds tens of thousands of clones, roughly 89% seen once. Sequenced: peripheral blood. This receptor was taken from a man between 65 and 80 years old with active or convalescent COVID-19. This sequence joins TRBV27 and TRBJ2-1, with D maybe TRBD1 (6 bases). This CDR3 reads CASKGLQGYNEQFF. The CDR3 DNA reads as TGTGCCAGCAAGGGGTTACAGGGCTACAATGAGCAGTTCTTC.